This T cell receptor (beta chain) was identified during a study of T cells in tuberculosis. At the level of the study: T cells were selected with CD1B tetramers loaded with glucose monomycolate. Study conclusions and caveats: GEM motif frequencies gave 70% accuracy; the GMM repertoire gave approximately 90%.

Comment on this clone: What it recognizes is unknown.

The protocol was immunoSEQ multiplex PCR, while the TCRdb copy is restricted to in-frame clones and leaves out a portion. The table has 25,000 to 35,000 clones, about 90% seen once. The V and J ends lost 0 bases and 4 bases respectively, with 10 bases between them. CDR1 and CDR2 from the germline V gene are KGHSH and LQKENI. The CDR3 is 14 residues long. The genes are TRBV18 and TRBJ2-7, with a possible D match to TRBD2 (6 bases). The sequenced sample consisted of PBMCs. This receptor was identified in a donor aged 10-29 years with latent tuberculosis or without tuberculosis infection. The CDR3 nucleotides read TGTGCCAGCTCACCACCCTTTGGGGGGTACGAGCAGTACTTC. Translated, it gives CASSPPFGGYEQYF.